This T cell receptor beta chain was found in a study of T cell responses to AZD1222 COVID-19 vaccine (dated by TCRdb to about 2021). Study-level background: AZD1222 recipients whose second dose came at about 4 weeks and those whose second dose came at about 12 weeks were combined into one group, since spike-specific TCR depth and breadth did not differ between the two schedules. A total of over 230 trial participants underwent TCR sequencing, of whom under 220 had received two doses of AZD1222 and approximately 25 had received two doses of the MenACWY control vaccine. Enrollment into the trials was organized by age into subgroups of 18-55, 56-69 and 70-plus years, and those subgroups contained roughly 140, 27 and 60 TCR-sequenced participants, respectively.

The paper as a whole reports these results and caveats: Reportedly, close to half of the unique spike-specific TCRs recognized epitopes lying outside the regions that are mutated in the B.1.351 and B.1.1.7 variants. Participants were mostly white British, with more females than males. The authors suggested clonal diversity may have been underestimated. Vaccine-associated CD4 TCRs spanned the whole spike protein, with dominant responses in regions 160-218 and 743-854. After two AZD1222 doses, both the breadth and the depth of spike-specific TCRs were significantly higher than at day 0 and than in MenACWY recipients. Conclusions about previously exposed vaccinees are limited because only six or seven AZD1222 recipients were SARS-CoV-2 seropositive at baseline. Because no day 14 peak-response samples were available, the repertoires could be characterized only after the peak T cell response. In the small 56-69-year group, the increase in depth fell short of significance, most likely because of low power.

According to the study, the label for this sample's time point signals: baseline before first vaccination. Vaccinee samples were obtained from the UK trials COV001 and COV002, which included a single-blind randomized controlled phase 2/3 trial of AZD1222 (ChAdOx1 nCoV-19) in healthy adults. For TCRbeta chain sequencing, PBMC samples from trial participants were taken at day 0 and at day 28 after the second dose. The CDR3 numbers 14 residues from cysteine through phenylalanine. The kept DNA is CDR3 alone, 42 bases in frame from the first base. V loses 1 base of germline sequence and J loses 9 bases, and the interval between the two ends is 10 bases. Based on the germline V gene, the CDR1 and CDR2 sequences are MNHEY and SVGAGI. About this clone: Its antigen remains undetermined. Within one base of it there is no much larger clone, and no base qualities were kept.

The CDR3 regions of human TCRbeta chains were analyzed by immunosequencing. Per the source publication's procedure: TCRs in the repertoires were compared against a reference library of SARS-CoV-2-specific TCRs that had been generated with the MIRA antigen-specificity platform. Breadth was defined as the fraction of unique TCRs that were SARS-CoV-2-associated, and depth was defined as the fraction of total T cells that were SARS-CoV-2-associated. Using the MIRA data, each spike-specific TCR was assigned both to the spike region to which the TCR was reactive and to a CD4 or CD8 class. Log10-transformed breadth and depth values were compared by one-way ANOVA with Sidak's multiple comparisons tests. TCRdb mirrors the immuneACCESS table, restricted to in-frame sequences. Some clones are absent from its copies; in checked studies, under half trace to an unresolved V gene, and the reason for the others is unknown. From that table come the V and J calls and clone size; the DNA was used to work out D and trimming. The sample data list around 58,000 clones, and roughly 84% of these were observed just once. The ten largest clones represent about 19% of the sample.

This clonotype was sampled from an adult in good health. The rearranged segments are TRBV6-5 and TRBJ1-6; TRBD1 is a weak D gene call, 5 bases matching. The sample here was peripheral blood, taken on day 0 of AZD1222 vaccination. The sequenced DNA: TGTGCCAGCAGTTACTATGTTCAGGGTTCACCCCTCCACTTT. It is translated as CASSYYVQGSPLHF.